These 14 T cell receptor delta chains were sequenced from one sample in a study of Vδ1+ human thymocytes (dated by TCRdb to the late 2010s). What the research found in general, with its limitations: The thymic TRG and TRD repertoires appeared highly polyclonal, with Gaussian CDR3 length distributions, in contrast to the oligoclonal repertoires of peripheral blood.

Sequencing used an Illumina MiSeq. RNA extraction was performed with the RNeasy mini kit, and reverse transcription was done with Superscript III. CDR3 amplicons were generated by multiplex PCR with pooled V-gene forward primers and a constant-region reverse primer carrying Illumina adaptor overhangs. TCRdb called clones anew from the public reads via CATT; matching DNA rows were later pooled. This sample has approximately 24,000 delta-chain clones in its table, and about 7% of those were observed once. Around 1% of the sample is held by the ten biggest clonotypes. These receptors lack a known antigen. The sequenced sample was Vdelta1+ gamma-delta thymocytes from the thymus. The cell subset or site label for this specimen denotes: FACS-sorted CD3+ TCRalphabeta- TCRVdelta1+ TCRVdelta2- thymocytes. These receptors were collected from a girl less than two years old who had congenital heart surgery.

This clone has just a few counts. This chain joins TRDV1 and TRDJ1; the match to TRDD3 covers 9 bases. Germline V gene lookup returns CDR1 TSWWSYY and CDR2 QGS. With V trimmed by 2 bases and J by 8 bases, 15 bases remained unmatched. CDR3 size: 17 residues. The DNA for the CDR3 is TGTGCTCTTGGGGAATCCGGTATGGTGGGGGATAGTCCGAAACTCATCTTT. Its translation: CALGESGMVGDSPKLIF.

The chain uses TRDV1 and TRDJ1; 8 bases line up with TRDD3. Since TCRdb gives no J gene, matching the DNA to germline was used here to assign it. The V gene's germline CDR1 is TSWWSYY and CDR2 QGS. This CDR3 spans 22 amino acids. V shed 4 bases and J 0 bases; nucleotides not matched to a gene: 25. In DNA form, the CDR3 reads TGTGCTCTTGGGGGCCGAGGAGCCTTCTTTTTTTCTGGGGGACGGTACACCGATAAACTCATCTTT. Protein: CALGGRGAFFFSGGRYTDKLIF.

V gene TRDV1 combines with J gene TRDJ1; TRDD2 aligns across 9 bases. TCRdb lists no J gene, so it was determined here by aligning the DNA to germline. V lost 0 bases, J lost 3 bases, and 35 bases stayed unmatched. The CDR3 is made up of 26 amino acids. CDR1 is TSWWSYY and CDR2 is QGS in the germline V gene. In nucleotides, the CDR3 is TGTGCTCTTGGGGAACTTACGGGCCTTCCTACAGCGCTGGGAGATACGGATGAAGGGTTGGCCGATAAACTCATCTTT. Translated, it gives CALGELTGLPTALGDTDEGLADKLIF.

J is TRDJ1 and V is TRDV1, with TRDD3 matching 7 bases. The CDR3 sequence is 21 residues long. Germline V gene data show CDR1 as TSWWSYY and CDR2 as QGS. V lost 4 bases to trimming and J lost 0 bases; unmatched junction nucleotides: 23. CDR3 sequence (DNA): TGTGCTCTTGGGGCATACCCCCCGGGACTGGGCTGGGGGTTGTACACCGATAAACTCATCTTT. Translation gives CALGAYPPGLGWGLYTDKLIF.

This clone was detected once. The J gene call is TRDJ1, but no V gene call exists; no check of the table's D call, TRDD3, against the DNA was made. The CDR3 runs to 22 residues. The CDR3 sequence: CALGEKDTSLLGDTSNTDKLIF. Written as DNA, the CDR3 is TGTGCTCTTGGGGAAAAGGACACCTCGCTACTGGGGGATACAAGTAACACCGATAAACTCATCTTT.

This rearrangement joins TRDV1 to TRDJ1; 9 bases match TRDD2. V was clipped by 2 bases and J by 3 bases; unmatched bases: 19. The CDR3 contains 20 residues. Looked up from germline, CDR1 is TSWWSYY and CDR2 is QGS. CDR3 residues: CALGEGILPTWRRDSDKLIF. The DNA of the CDR3 is TGTGCTCTTGGGGAAGGGATCCTTCCTACGTGGAGACGGGATTCCGATAAACTCATCTTT.

In this sample, this clone turned up a few times. This sequence joins TRDV1 and TRDJ1; D might be TRDD2 or TRDD3, each matching 8 bases. Germline V gene sequence: CDR1 TSWWSYY, CDR2 QGS. This CDR3 has 22 amino acids. V lost 3 bases, J lost 0 bases, and 32 bases lay in between. CDR3 DNA: TGTGCTCTTGGGGATACCGCCATCCTCTTCCTACAGCTGGGGGAGTACACCGATAAACTCATCTTT. This gives the protein CALGDTAILFLQLGEYTDKLIF.

V is TRDV3 and J is TRDJ1; 8 bases map to TRDD3. Germline CDR1 TVYSNPD, CDR2 GDNSRS (reference sequence). The CDR3 runs 17 residues. With V trimmed by 5 bases and J by 8 bases, 25 bases remained unmatched. Here the CDR3 reads CALNRSHLSQLGEKLIF. As DNA, the CDR3 is TGTGCCCTCAACCGTTCCCATCTAAGTCAGCTGGGGGAGAAACTCATCTTT.

There are a few counts of this clone. The chain links TRDV1 to TRDJ1; D uncertain. Germline CDR1 and CDR2: TSWWSYY and QGS. Trimming took off 2 bases at V and 3 bases at J, with 7 bases between the two ends. There are 13 residues in the CDR3. CDR3 protein: CALGEKPADKLIF. The CDR3, as DNA: TGTGCTCTTGGGGAAAAGCCGGCCGATAAACTCATCTTT.

A few counts support this clone. The genes are TRDV1 and TRDJ1; D not certain. Trimming removed 4 bases at V and 1 base at J, with 19 bases between. This CDR3 is 17 amino acids long. Germline CDR1 is TSWWSYY and CDR2 is QGS. In DNA, the CDR3 is TGTGCTCTTGGGGGCCCGAGCCTCCATAGAGCCACCGATAAACTCATCTTT. Its protein product is CALGGPSLHRATDKLIF.

This chain joins TRDV1 and TRDJ1; TRDD3 matches 10 bases. Germline CDR1 and CDR2: TSWWSYY and QGS. The CDR3 is 20 amino acids. J gave up 0 bases and V 0 bases, and 13 bases lay outside the gene matches. The CDR3 coding sequence is TGTGCTCTTGGGGAACTAGGTACGCTGGGGGATAAAGAGGACACCGATAAACTCATCTTT. It encodes CALGELGTLGDKEDTDKLIF.

This chain connects TRDV1 to TRDJ1, with D perhaps given as TRDD2 or TRDD3 (6 bases each). Looked up from germline, CDR1 is TSWWSYY and CDR2 is QGS. The ends were cut back, 3 bases at V and 10 bases at J, with 33 bases in the middle. The CDR3 contains 19 residues. The CDR3 DNA reads as TGTGCTCTTGGGGACCCTCCTACGTACCACTGGGATGGTACTTCGGGACTCATCTTT. As protein: CALGDPPTYHWDGTSGLIF.

This chain uses TRDV1 with TRDJ1, with TRDD3 identical over 12 bases. TCRdb does not report a J gene; here it was assigned by matching the DNA to germline references. Germline V lookup: CDR1 TSWWSYY, CDR2 QGS. Trimming at V came to 1 base and at J to 2 bases, leaving 23 bases not matched to a gene. The CDR3 covers 23 residues. In DNA form, the CDR3 reads TGTGCTCTTGGGGAACGAGGGACCAAAGCCTTCAACTGGGGGATACAGAGTACCGATAAACTCATCTTT. Translated: CALGERGTKAFNWGIQSTDKLIF.

Comment on this clone: In the same sample, other DNA sequences code for this CDR3. The rearrangement joins TRDV1 to TRDJ1; D perhaps matches TRDD3 (5 bases). The length of the CDR3 is 15 residues. Germline-derived CDR1 and CDR2 are TSWWSYY and QGS. Between the trimmed V and J ends, which lost 4 bases and 0 bases, there was a span of 12 bases. The CDR3 loop reads CALGVPLAYTDKLIF. CDR3 nucleotides: TGTGCTCTTGGGGTTCCACTGGCGTACACCGATAAACTCATCTTT.